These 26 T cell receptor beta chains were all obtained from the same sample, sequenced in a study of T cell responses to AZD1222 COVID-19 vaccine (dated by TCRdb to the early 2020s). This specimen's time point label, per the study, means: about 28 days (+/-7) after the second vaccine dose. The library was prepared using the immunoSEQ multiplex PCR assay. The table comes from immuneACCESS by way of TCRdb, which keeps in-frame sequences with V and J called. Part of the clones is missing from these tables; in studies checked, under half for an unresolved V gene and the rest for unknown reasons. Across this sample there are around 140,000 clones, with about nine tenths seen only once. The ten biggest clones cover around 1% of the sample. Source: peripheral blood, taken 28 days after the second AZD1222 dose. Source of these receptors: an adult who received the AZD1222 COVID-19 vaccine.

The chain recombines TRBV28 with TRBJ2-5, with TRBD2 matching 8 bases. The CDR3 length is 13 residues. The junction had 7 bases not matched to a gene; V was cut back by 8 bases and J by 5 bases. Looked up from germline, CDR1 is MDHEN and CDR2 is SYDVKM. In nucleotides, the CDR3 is TGTGCCAGCCTATGGACGGGAGGGGAGACCCAGTACTTC. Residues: CASLWTGGETQYF.

The chain's CDR3 is CASRVGGRTEAFF. In DNA, the CDR3 is TGTGCCAGCAGGGTTGGGGGAAGGACTGAAGCTTTCTTT. This chain connects TRBV5-4 to TRBJ1-1, with a weak D call TRBD1 (5 bases). V lost 5 bases, J lost 5 bases, and 13 bases lay in between. The germline gives CDR1 SGHNT, CDR2 YYREEE (reference sequence). The CDR3 runs to 13 residues.

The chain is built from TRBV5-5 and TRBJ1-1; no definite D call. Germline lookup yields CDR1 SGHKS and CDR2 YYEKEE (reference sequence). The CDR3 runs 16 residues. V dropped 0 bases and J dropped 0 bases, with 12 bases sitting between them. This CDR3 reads CASSLDKVRLNTEAFF. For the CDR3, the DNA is TGTGCCAGCAGCTTGGATAAGGTCAGACTGAACACTGAAGCTTTCTTT.

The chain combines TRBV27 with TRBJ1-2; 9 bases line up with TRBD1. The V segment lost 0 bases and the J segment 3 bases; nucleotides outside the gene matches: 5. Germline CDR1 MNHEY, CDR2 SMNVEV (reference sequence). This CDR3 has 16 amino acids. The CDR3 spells CASSLSIWDRDYGYTF. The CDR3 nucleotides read TGTGCCAGCAGTTTATCGATCTGGGACAGGGACTATGGCTACACCTTC.

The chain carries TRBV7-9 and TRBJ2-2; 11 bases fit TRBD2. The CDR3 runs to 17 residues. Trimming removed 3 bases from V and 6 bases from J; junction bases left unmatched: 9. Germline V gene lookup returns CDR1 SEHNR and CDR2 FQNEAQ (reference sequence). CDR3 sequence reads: CASSFVVTSGRSGELFF. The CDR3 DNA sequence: TGTGCCAGCAGCTTCGTCGTCACTAGCGGGAGATCCGGGGAGCTGTTTTTT.

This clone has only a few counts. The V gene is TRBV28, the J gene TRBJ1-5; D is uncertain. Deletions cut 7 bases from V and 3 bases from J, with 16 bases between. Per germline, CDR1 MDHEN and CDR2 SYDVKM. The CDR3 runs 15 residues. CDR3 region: CASTPPRRANQPQHF. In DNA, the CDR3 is TGTGCCAGCACCCCCCCCCGGCGGGCCAATCAGCCCCAGCATTTT.

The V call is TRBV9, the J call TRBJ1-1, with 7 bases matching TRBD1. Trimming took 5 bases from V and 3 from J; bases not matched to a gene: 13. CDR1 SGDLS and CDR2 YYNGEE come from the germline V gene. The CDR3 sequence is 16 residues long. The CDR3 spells CASSRRDSPRHTEAFF. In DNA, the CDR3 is TGTGCCAGCAGTCGCCGGGACAGCCCTCGACACACTGAAGCTTTCTTT.

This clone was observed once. The CDR3: CASKAGGFYNEQFF. The CDR3 DNA follows: TGTGCCAGCAAAGCGGGAGGGTTTTACAATGAGCAGTTCTTC. The chain uses TRBV7-3 and TRBJ2-1; 10 nucleotides match TRBD2. CDR1 is SGHTA and CDR2 is FQGTGA in the germline V gene. The junction had 4 bases not matched to a gene; V was cut back by 7 bases and J by 4 bases. This CDR3 comprises 14 residues. Full variable domain (missing parts from reference TRBV7-3 and TRBJ2-1): GAGVSQTPSNKVTEKGKYVELRCDPISGHTALYWYRQSLGQGPEFLIYFQGTGAADDSGLPNDRFFAVRPEGSVSTLKIQRTERGDSAVYLCASKAGGFYNEQFFGPGTRLTVL.

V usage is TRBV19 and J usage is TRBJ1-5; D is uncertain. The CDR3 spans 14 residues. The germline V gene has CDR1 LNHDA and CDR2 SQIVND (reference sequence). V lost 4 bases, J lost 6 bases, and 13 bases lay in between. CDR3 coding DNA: TGTGCCAGTAGTAAGGCTTTCGAAGGTCAGCCCCAGCATTTT. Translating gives CASSKAFEGQPQHF. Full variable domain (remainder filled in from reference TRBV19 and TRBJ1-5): DGGITQSPKYLFRKEGQNVTLSCEQNLNHDAMYWYRQDPGQGLRLIYYSQIVNDFQKGDIAEGYSVSREKKESFPLTVTSAQKNPTAFYLCASSKAFEGQPQHFGDGTRLSIL.

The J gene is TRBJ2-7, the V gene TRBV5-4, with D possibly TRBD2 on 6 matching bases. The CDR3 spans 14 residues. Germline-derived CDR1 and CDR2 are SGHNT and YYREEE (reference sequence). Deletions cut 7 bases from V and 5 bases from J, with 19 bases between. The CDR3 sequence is CASHGDSLEDEQYF. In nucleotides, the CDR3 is TGTGCCAGCCATGGGGACTCCCTGGAGGACGAGCAGTACTTC.

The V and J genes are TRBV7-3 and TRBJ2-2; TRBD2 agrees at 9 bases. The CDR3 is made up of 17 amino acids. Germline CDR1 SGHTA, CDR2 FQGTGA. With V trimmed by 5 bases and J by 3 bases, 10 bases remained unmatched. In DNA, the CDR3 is TGTGCCAGCAGCCTAATAGCGGGAGTTCAGTACACCGGGGAGCTGTTTTTT. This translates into CASSLIAGVQYTGELFF.

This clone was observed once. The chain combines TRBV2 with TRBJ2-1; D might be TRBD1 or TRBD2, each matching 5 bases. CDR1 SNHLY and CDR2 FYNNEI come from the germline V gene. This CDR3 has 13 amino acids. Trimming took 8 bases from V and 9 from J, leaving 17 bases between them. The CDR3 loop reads CASGTNRRGEQFF. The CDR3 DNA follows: TGTGCCAGCGGGACGAACCGAAGGGGTGAGCAGTTCTTC.

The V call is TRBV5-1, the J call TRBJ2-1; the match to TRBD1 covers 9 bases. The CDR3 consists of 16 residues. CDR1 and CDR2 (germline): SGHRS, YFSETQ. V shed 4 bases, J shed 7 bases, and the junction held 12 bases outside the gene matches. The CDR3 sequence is CASSPPSGTGWNEQFF. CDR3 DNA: TGCGCCAGCAGCCCCCCTTCCGGGACAGGGTGGAATGAGCAGTTCTTC.

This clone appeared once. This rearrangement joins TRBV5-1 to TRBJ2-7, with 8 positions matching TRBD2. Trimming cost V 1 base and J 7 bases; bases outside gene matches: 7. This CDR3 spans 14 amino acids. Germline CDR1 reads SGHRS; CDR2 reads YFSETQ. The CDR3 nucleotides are TGCGCCAGCAGCTTGAGCCCGGGAGGGGGGGAGCAGTACTTC. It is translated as CASSLSPGGGEQYF.

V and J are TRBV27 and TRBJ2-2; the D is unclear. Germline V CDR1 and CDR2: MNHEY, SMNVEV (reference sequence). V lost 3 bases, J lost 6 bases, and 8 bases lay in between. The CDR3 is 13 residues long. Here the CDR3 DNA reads TGTGCCAGCAGTTTCTTAGTGGCCGGGGAGCTGTTTTTT. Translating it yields CASSFLVAGELFF.

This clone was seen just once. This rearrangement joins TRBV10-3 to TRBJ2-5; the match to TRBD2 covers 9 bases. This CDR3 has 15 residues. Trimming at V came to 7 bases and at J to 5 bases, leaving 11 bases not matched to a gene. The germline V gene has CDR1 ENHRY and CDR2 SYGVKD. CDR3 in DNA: TGTGCCATCACCCAGCGGGAGGTTACGGGTGAGACCCAGTACTTC. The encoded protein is CAITQREVTGETQYF.

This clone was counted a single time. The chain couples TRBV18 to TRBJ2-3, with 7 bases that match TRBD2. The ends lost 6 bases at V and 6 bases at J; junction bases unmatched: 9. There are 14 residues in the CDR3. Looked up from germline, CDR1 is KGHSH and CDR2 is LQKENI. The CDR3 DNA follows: TGTGCCAGCTCCCTCAACGGACTAGTTGATACGCAGTATTTT. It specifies CASSLNGLVDTQYF.

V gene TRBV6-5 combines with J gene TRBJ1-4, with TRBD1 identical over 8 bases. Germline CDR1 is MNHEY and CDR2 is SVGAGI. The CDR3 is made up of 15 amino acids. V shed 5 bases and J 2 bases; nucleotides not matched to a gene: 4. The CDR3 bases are TGTGCCAGCAGTCTAACAGGGGGTACTAATGAAAAACTGTTTTTT. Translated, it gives CASSLTGGTNEKLFF.

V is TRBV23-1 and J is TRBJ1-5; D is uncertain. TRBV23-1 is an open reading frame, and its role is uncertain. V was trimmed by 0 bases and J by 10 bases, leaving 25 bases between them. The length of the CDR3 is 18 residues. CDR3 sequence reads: CASSQSLKGYGFDDPQHF. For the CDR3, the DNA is TGCGCCAGCAGTCAATCTTTGAAAGGGTACGGGTTCGACGATCCCCAGCATTTT.

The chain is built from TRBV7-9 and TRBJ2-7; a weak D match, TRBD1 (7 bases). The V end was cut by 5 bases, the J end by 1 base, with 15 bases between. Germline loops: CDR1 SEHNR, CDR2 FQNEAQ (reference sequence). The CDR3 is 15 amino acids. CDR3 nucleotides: TGTGCCAGCAGCCGAGGCGGGACAGCGTCCTACGAGCAGTACTTC. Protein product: CASSRGGTASYEQYF.

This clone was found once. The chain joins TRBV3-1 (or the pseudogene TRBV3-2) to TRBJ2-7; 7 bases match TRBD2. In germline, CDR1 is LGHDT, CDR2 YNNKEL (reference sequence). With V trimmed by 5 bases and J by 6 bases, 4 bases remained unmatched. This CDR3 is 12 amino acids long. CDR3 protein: CASSGIAGEQYF. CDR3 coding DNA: TGTGCCAGCAGCGGAATAGCGGGCGAGCAGTACTTC.

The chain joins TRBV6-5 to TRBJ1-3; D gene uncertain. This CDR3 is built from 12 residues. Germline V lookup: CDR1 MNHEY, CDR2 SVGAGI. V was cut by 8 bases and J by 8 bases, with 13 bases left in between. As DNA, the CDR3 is TGTGCCAGCTCGAGAGATCGGGACACCATATATTTT. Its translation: CASSRDRDTIYF.

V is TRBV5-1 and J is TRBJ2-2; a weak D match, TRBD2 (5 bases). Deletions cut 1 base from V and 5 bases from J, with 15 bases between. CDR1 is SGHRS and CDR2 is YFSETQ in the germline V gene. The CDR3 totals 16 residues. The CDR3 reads CASSLFTGVGTGELFF. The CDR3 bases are TGCGCCAGCAGCTTGTTTACCGGGGTAGGGACCGGGGAGCTGTTTTTT. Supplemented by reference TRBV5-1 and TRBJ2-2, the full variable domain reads KAGVTQTPRYLIKTRGQQVTLSCSPISGHRSVSWYQQTPGQGLQFLFEYFSETQRNKGNFPGRFSGRQFSNSRSEMNVSTLELGDSALYLCASSLFTGVGTGELFFGEGSRLTVL.

As DNA, the CDR3 is TGTGCCAGCAGCTCCACTATGGACAGGGGGATAGATACGCAGTATTTT. This encodes CASSSTMDRGIDTQYF. The rearrangement links TRBV7-9 to TRBJ2-3, with 10 bases matching TRBD1. Germline CDR1 SEHNR, CDR2 FQNEAQ (reference sequence). The CDR3 sequence is 16 residues long. V was clipped by 4 bases and J by 5 bases; unmatched bases: 9.

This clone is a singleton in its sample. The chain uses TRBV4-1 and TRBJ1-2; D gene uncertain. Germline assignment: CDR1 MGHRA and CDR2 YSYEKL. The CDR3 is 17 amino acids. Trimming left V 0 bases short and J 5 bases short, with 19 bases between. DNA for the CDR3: TGCGCCAGCAGCCAAGACCTCGGACGCAAGGGAGGGTATGGCTACACCTTC. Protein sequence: CASSQDLGRKGGYGYTF.

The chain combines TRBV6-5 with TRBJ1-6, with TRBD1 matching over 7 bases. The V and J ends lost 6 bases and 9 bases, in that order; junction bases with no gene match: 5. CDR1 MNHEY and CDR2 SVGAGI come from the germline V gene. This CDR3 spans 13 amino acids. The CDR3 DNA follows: TGTGCCAGCAGGGAGTCAGGGGGTTCACCCCTCCACTTT. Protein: CASRESGGSPLHF.